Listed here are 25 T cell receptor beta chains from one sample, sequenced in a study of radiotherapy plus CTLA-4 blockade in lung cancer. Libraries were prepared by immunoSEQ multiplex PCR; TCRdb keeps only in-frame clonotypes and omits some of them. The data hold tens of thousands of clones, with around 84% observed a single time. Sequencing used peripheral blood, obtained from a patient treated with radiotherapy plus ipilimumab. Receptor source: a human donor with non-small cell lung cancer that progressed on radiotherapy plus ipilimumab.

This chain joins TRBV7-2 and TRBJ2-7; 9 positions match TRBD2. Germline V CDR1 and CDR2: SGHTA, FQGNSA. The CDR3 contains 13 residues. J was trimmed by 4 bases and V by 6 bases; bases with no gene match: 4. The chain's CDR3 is CASRLAGSYEQYF. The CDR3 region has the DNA TGTGCCAGCAGGCTAGCGGGATCTTACGAGCAGTACTTC.

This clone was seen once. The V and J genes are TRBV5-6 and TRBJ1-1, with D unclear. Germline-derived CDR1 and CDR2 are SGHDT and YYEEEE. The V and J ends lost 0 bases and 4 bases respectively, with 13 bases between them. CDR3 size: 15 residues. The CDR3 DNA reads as TGTGCCAGCAGCTTGGGTGGCATACAATCCACTGAAGCTTTCTTT. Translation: CASSLGGIQSTEAFF.

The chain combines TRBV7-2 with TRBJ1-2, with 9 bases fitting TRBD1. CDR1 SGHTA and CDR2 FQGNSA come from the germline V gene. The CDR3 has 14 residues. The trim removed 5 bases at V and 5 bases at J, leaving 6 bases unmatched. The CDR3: CASSRQTGGYGYTF. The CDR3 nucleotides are TGTGCCAGCAGCCGCCAGACAGGGGGATATGGCTACACCTTC. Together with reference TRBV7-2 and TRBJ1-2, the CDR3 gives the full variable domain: GAGVSQSPSNKVTEKGKDVELRCDPISGHTALYWYRQSLGQGLEFLIYFQGNSAPDKSGLPSDRFSAERTGGSVSTLTIQRTQQEDSAVYLCASSRQTGGYGYTFGSGTRLTVV.

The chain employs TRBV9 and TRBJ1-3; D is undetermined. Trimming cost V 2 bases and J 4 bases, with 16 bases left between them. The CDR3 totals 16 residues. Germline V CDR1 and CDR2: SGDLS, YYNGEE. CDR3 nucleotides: TGTGCCAGCAGCGTCGGAGGGAGGGAGACCGGAAACACCATATATTTT. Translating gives CASSVGGRETGNTIYF.

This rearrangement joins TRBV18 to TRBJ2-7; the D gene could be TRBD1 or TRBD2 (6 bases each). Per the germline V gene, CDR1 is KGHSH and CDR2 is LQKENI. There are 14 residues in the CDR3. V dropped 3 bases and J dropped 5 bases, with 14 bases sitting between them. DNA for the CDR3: TGTGCCAGCTCACCTGGGGGGCAGGGCCACGAGCAGTACTTC. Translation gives CASSPGGQGHEQYF.

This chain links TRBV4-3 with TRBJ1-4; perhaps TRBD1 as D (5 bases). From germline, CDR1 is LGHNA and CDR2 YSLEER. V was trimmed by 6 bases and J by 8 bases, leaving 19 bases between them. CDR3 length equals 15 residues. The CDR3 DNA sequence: TGCGCCAGCAGTCCCTCGGGGGTCATTGGCGAAAAACTGTTTTTT. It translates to CASSPSGVIGEKLFF.

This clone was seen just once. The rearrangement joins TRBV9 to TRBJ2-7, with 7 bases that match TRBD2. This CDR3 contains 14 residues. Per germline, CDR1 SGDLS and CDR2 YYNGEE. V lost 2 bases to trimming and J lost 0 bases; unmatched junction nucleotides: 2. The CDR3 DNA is TGTGCCAGCAGCGTGGGGACTAACTCCTACGAGCAGTACTTC. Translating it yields CASSVGTNSYEQYF.

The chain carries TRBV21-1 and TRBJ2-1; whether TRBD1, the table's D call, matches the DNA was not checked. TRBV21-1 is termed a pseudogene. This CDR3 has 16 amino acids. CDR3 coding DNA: TGTGCCAGCAGCAAATGGGGGCTACAGGGCGCCAATGAGCAGTTCTTC. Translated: CASSKWGLQGANEQFF.

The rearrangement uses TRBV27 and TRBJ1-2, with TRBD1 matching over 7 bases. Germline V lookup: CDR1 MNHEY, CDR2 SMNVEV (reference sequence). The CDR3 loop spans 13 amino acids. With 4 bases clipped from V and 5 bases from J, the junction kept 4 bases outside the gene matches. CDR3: CASSSDRFYGYTF. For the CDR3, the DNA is TGTGCCAGCAGTTCGGACAGGTTTTATGGCTACACCTTC.

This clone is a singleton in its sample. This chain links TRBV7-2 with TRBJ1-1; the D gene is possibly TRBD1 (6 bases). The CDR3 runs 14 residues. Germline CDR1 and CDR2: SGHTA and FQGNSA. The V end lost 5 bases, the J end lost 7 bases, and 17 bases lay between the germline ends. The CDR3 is CASSTITGSGEAFF. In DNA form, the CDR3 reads TGTGCCAGCAGCACCATTACAGGGTCGGGTGAAGCTTTCTTT.

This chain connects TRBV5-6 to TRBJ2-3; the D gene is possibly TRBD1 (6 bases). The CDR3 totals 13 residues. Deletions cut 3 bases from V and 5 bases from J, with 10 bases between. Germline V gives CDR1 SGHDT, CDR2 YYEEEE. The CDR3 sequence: CASSSKGVDTQYF. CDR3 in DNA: TGTGCCAGCAGCTCCAAGGGGGTAGATACGCAGTATTTT.

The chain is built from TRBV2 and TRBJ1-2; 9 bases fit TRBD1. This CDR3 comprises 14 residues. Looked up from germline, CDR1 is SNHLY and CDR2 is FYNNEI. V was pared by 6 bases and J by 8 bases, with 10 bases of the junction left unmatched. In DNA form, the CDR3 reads TGTGCCAGCAGATCCTTGGGACAGGGTACGGGCTACACCTTC. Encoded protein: CASRSLGQGTGYTF.

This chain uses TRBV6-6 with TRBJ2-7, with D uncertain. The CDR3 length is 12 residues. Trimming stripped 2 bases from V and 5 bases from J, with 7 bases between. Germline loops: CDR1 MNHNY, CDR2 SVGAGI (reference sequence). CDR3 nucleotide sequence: TGTGCCAGCAGTTACCCGGAAGACGAGCAGTACTTC. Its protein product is CASSYPEDEQYF.

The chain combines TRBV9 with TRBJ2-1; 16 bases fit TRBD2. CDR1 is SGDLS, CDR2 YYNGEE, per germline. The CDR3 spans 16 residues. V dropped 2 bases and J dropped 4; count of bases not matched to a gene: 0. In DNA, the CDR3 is TGTGCCAGCAGCGTGGGACTAGCGGGAGGGTACAATGAGCAGTTCTTC. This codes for CASSVGLAGGYNEQFF.

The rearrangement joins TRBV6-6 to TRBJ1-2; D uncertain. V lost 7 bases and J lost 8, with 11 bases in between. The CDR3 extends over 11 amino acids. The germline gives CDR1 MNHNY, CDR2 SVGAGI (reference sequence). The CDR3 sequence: CASTQGRGYTF. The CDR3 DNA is TGTGCCAGCACCCAAGGGAGGGGCTACACCTTC.

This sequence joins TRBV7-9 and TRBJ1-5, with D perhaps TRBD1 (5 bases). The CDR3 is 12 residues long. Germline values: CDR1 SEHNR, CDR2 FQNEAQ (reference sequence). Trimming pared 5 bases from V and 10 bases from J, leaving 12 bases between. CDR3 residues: CASSPGGEPQHF. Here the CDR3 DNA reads TGTGCCAGCAGCCCCGGGGGGGAACCCCAGCATTTT.

CDR3 sequence reads: CASSPWGAGANVLTF. In DNA, the CDR3 is TGTGCCAGCAGCCCCTGGGGGGCTGGGGCCAACGTCCTGACTTTC. The chain has TRBV14 and TRBJ2-6; tentative D call: TRBD2 (6 bases). Germline assignment: CDR1 SGHDN and CDR2 FVKESK. V was clipped by 4 bases and J by 2 bases, with 9 bases between them. The CDR3 spans 15 residues.

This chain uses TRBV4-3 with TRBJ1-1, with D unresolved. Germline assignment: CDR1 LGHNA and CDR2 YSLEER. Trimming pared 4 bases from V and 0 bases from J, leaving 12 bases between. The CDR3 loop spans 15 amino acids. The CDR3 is CASSPSTPMNTEAFF. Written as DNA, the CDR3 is TGCGCCAGCAGCCCCTCGACCCCCATGAACACTGAAGCTTTCTTT.

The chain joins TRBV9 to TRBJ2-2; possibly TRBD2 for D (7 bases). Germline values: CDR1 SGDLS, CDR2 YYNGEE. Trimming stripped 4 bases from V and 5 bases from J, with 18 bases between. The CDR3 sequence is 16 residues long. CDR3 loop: CASSLGGGSSTGELFF. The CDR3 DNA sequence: TGTGCCAGCAGCCTGGGGGGCGGGAGTTCTACCGGGGAGCTGTTTTTT.

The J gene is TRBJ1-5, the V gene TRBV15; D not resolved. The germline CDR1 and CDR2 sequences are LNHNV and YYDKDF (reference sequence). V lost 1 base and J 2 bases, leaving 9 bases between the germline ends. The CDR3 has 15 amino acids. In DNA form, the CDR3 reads TGTGCCACCAGCAGAGTTTCCTTAGGCAATCAGCCCCAGCATTTT. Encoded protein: CATSRVSLGNQPQHF. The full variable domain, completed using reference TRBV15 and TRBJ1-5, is DAMVIQNPRYQVTQFGKPVTLSCSQTLNHNVMYWYQQKSSQAPKLLFHYYDKDFNNEADTPDNFQSRRPNTSFCFLDIRSPGLGDTAMYLCATSRVSLGNQPQHFGDGTRLSIL.

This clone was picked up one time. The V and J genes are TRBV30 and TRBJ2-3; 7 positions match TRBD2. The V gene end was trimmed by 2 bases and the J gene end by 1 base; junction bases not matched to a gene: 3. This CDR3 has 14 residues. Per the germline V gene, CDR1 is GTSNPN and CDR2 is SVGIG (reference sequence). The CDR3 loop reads CAWSYSGGTDTQYF. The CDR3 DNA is TGTGCCTGGAGTTACAGCGGGGGCACAGATACGCAGTATTTT.

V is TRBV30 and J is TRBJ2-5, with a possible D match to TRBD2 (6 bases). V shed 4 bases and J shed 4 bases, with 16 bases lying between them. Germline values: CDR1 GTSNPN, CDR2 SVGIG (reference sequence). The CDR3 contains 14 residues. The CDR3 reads CAWKRTGVLETQYF. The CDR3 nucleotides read TGTGCCTGGAAAAGAACGGGGGTCCTAGAGACCCAGTACTTC.

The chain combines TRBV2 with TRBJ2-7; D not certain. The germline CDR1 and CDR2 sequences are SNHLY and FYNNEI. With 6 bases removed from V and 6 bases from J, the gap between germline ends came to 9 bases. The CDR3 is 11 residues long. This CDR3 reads CASRGYGEQYF. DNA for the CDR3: TGTGCCAGCAGGGGGTATGGCGAGCAGTACTTC.

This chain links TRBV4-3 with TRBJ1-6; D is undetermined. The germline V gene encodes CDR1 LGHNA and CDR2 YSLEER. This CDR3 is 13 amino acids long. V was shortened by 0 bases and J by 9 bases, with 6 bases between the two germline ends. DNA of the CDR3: TGCGCCAGCAGCCAAGAAAGAAGTTCACCCCTCCACTTT. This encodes CASSQERSSPLHF.

The CDR3 DNA follows: TGTGCCAGCAGTATTCCCCCGGGTGGCTACACCTTC. It specifies CASSIPPGGYTF. This rearrangement joins TRBV6-5 to TRBJ1-2, with no clear D. The CDR3 length is 12 residues. Germline CDR1 MNHEY, CDR2 SVGAGI. V lost 5 bases to trimming and J lost 7 bases, with 11 bases between them.